These T cell receptor beta chains were read from a single sample in a study of T cell responses to AZD1222 COVID-19 vaccine. Method: immunoSEQ multiplex PCR; TCRdb's copy keeps in-frame clones and lacks some. Of more than 95,000 clones in the sample, around 93% were seen once. The sample was peripheral blood, taken on day 0 of AZD1222 vaccination. Every receptor here comes from an adult in good health. Each CDR3 is given with its conserved first and last residue. The D gene is left open where the match is weak. Only part of the rows carry a size: once, few, many, or a class if the clone is expanded.

cdr3_length j_call d_call v_call clone_size cdr3_nt cdr3_aa
13 TRBJ1-2 TRBD1 TRBV28 NA TGTGCCAGCAGCCCGCCCCAGGGGGGGGGCTACACCTTC CASSPPQGGGYTF
15 TRBJ1-6 NA TRBV5-1 once TGCGCCAGCAGCTTGGATGGGGGGCGTAATTCACCCCTCCACTTT CASSLDGGRNSPLHF
16 TRBJ2-7 NA TRBV5-1 NA TGCGCCAGCAGCTTGGACTCCAGGGTTCTACCCTACGAGCAGTACTTC CASSLDSRVLPYEQYF
17 TRBJ1-2 TRBD1 TRBV19 NA TGTGCCAGTAGTATATCTTTCGGACAGGGAGGTAACTATGGCTACACCTTC CASSISFGQGGNYGYTF
14 TRBJ1-6 NA TRBV5-1 NA TGCGCCACCTCGAGGGGTTCCTATAATTCACCCCTCCACTTT CATSRGSYNSPLHF
15 TRBJ1-1 TRBD1 TRBV10-3 NA TGTGCCATCAGAAGACAGGGACCGTTGAACACTGAAGCTTTCTTT CAIRRQGPLNTEAFF
14 TRBJ2-3 NA TRBV6-5 NA TGTGCCAGCCGGGATGAGGGATCCACAGATACGCAGTATTTT CASRDEGSTDTQYF
16 TRBJ2-2 TRBD2 TRBV6-5 NA TGTGCCAGCAGTTACTCGAACAGCGGGAGGGCCGGGGAGCTGTTTTTT CASSYSNSGRAGELFF
15 TRBJ2-3 TRBD2 TRBV5-1 NA TGCGCCAGCAGCCCTAGCGGGAGGGCCGCAGATACGCAGTATTTT CASSPSGRAADTQYF
12 TRBJ2-1 NA TRBV4-1 NA TGCGCCAGCAGCCAAAACTACAATGAGCAGTTCTTC CASSQNYNEQFF
15 TRBJ1-3 TRBD1 TRBV5-1 NA TGCGCCAGCAGCCTGGACAGGCCCTCTGGAAACACCATATATTTT CASSLDRPSGNTIYF